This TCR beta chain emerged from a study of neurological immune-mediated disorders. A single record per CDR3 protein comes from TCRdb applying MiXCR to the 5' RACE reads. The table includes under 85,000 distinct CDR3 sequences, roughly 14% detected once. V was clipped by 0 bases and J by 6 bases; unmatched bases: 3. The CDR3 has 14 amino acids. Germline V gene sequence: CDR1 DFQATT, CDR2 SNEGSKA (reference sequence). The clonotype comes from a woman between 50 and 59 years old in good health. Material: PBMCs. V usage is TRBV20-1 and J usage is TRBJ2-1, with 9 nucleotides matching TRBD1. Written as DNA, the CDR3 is TGCAGTGCTAGAGAGGGGACAGGGATCAATGAGCAGTTCTTC. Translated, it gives CSAREGTGINEQFF.